Below are 19 T cell receptor beta chains sequenced from a single sample in a study of T cell responses to AZD1222 COVID-19 vaccine. Assay: immunoSEQ multiplex PCR; the TCRdb copy retains only in-frame clones and omits some. This table holds 90,000 to 130,000 clones, about 86% found once. The specimen comprised peripheral blood, sampled on day 0 of AZD1222 vaccination. These receptors were collected from an adult in good health.

V and J are TRBV28 and TRBJ1-2; the match to TRBD1 covers 12 bases. The germline CDR1 and CDR2 sequences are MDHEN and SYDVKM. The CDR3 runs to 15 residues. After removal of 7 bases from V and 7 bases from J, the junction contained 10 bases not matched to a gene. CDR3 sequence: CASIPTPGQGAGYTF. CDR3 DNA sequence: TGTGCCAGCATACCTACCCCGGGACAGGGGGCTGGCTACACCTTC.

The rearrangement joins TRBV19 to TRBJ2-1; 11 bases fit TRBD1. V lost 6 bases, J lost 9 bases, and 7 bases stayed unmatched. The CDR3 length is 14 residues. In germline, CDR1 is LNHDA, CDR2 SQIVND (reference sequence). The CDR3 reads CASSTGQGAGEQFF. In nucleotides, the CDR3 is TGTGCCAGTAGCACCGGACAGGGGGCAGGTGAGCAGTTCTTC.

The chain couples TRBV5-1 to TRBJ1-1; no clear D gene. V gave up 0 bases and J gave up 1 base, with 4 bases separating them. The CDR3 is 13 residues long. The germline CDR1 and CDR2 sequences are SGHRS and YFSETQ. The CDR3 nucleotides read TGCGCCAGCAGCTTGGTAGCGAACACTGAAGCTTTCTTT. Translated, it gives CASSLVANTEAFF.

For the CDR3, the DNA is TGTGCCAGCAGCGCCGCTCAGGGGGACCGGGTCTACGAGCAGTACTTC. This translates into CASSAAQGDRVYEQYF. This chain connects TRBV5-4 to TRBJ2-7; 7 bases map to TRBD1. V lost 4 bases and J lost 3; bases outside the gene matches: 13. Germline loops: CDR1 SGHNT, CDR2 YYREEE (reference sequence). The CDR3 loop spans 16 amino acids.

CDR3 DNA sequence: TGTGCCAGCTCACGTACGATCGTCGGGACTAGCGGTCAAGAGACCCAGTACTTC. Translating gives CASSRTIVGTSGQETQYF. The chain recombines TRBV18 with TRBJ2-5, with 11 bases lining up with TRBD2. The germline gives CDR1 KGHSH, CDR2 LQKENI. The CDR3 runs 18 residues. After removal of 4 bases from V and 2 bases from J, the junction contained 12 bases not matched to a gene.

This sequence joins TRBV2 and TRBJ2-3; 12 bases are a match to TRBD2. CDR1 is SNHLY and CDR2 is FYNNEI in the germline V gene. The CDR3 loop spans 16 amino acids. Unmatched junction bases numbered 6, after V lost 6 bases and J lost 2 bases. The CDR3 DNA is TGTGCCAGCAGAGAACTAGCGGGGGGAACCACAGATACGCAGTATTTT. This sequence encodes CASRELAGGTTDTQYF.

This chain connects TRBV29-1 to TRBJ1-3; the D gene is possibly TRBD1 (6 bases). Trimming pared 4 bases from V and 0 bases from J, leaving 13 bases between. CDR3 length: 15 residues. Germline V CDR1 and CDR2: SQVTM, ANQGSEA. Written as DNA, the CDR3 is TGCAGCGTTGTAAGGGGGGCCCCCTCTGGAAACACCATATATTTT. Protein: CSVVRGAPSGNTIYF.

V gene TRBV28 combines with J gene TRBJ1-2; 7 bases match TRBD1. The CDR3 loop spans 12 amino acids. From germline, CDR1 is MDHEN and CDR2 SYDVKM. Trimming at V came to 3 bases and at J to 8 bases, leaving 3 bases not matched to a gene. CDR3 protein: CASSLTGTGYTF. The CDR3 DNA follows: TGTGCCAGCAGTTTGACAGGGACCGGCTACACCTTC.

The chain combines TRBV7-8 with TRBJ2-5; 8 bases are shared with TRBD2. Trimming at V came to 5 bases and at J to 5 bases, leaving 7 bases not matched to a gene. The CDR3 runs to 14 residues. Germline assignment: CDR1 SGHVS and CDR2 FQNEAQ. Written as DNA, the CDR3 is TGTGCCAGCAGCCGAGGCGGGGGGCGGGAGACCCAGTACTTC. This translates into CASSRGGGRETQYF.

This chain connects TRBV5-4 to TRBJ2-7, with 7 bases lining up with TRBD2. This CDR3 spans 15 amino acids. The J segment lost 2 bases and the V segment lost 0 bases, leaving 5 bases of the junction unmatched. Per germline, CDR1 SGHNT and CDR2 YYREEE (reference sequence). Here the CDR3 DNA reads TGTGCCAGCAGCTTGGTCGGGGGGTCCGCCTACGAGCAGTACTTC. It yields the protein CASSLVGGSAYEQYF.

The gene calls are TRBV28 and TRBJ1-3; D not resolved. Germline CDR1 MDHEN, CDR2 SYDVKM. The CDR3 is made up of 15 amino acids. Trimming cost V 1 base and J 0 bases, with 7 bases left between them. Written as DNA, the CDR3 is TGTGCCAGCAGTTTATCACGGGTCTCTGGAAACACCATATATTTT. Translating gives CASSLSRVSGNTIYF.

The chain links TRBV6-5 to TRBJ1-4, with D possibly matching TRBD1 (5 bases). Germline CDR1 and CDR2: MNHEY and SVGAGI. Trimming stripped 4 bases from V and 7 bases from J, with 13 bases between. The CDR3 totals 14 residues. CDR3 sequence reads: CASSSAGSFEKLFF. In DNA form, the CDR3 reads TGTGCCAGCAGTTCAGCAGGGTCATTTGAAAAACTGTTTTTT.

The chain couples TRBV7-2 to TRBJ1-5; D is unclear. CDR1 is SGHTA and CDR2 is FQGNSA in the germline V gene. The V end lost 5 bases, the J end lost 6 bases, and 17 bases lay between the germline ends. The CDR3 totals 15 residues. The CDR3 is CASSRGSGSGQPQHF. Written as DNA, the CDR3 is TGTGCCAGCAGCCGGGGATCGGGGTCGGGTCAGCCCCAGCATTTT.

For the CDR3, the DNA is TGTGCCAGCAGCTCCAGACAGGGGGACTACGAGCAGTACTTC. Translation gives CASSSRQGDYEQYF. The chain joins TRBV7-8 to TRBJ2-7; TRBD1 matches 9 bases. CDR3 length equals 14 residues. The germline gives CDR1 SGHVS, CDR2 FQNEAQ. Trimming at V came to 4 bases and at J to 3 bases, leaving 4 bases not matched to a gene. The entire variable domain, with the rest obtained from reference TRBV7-8 and TRBJ2-7, is as follows: GAGVSQSPRYKVAKRGQDVALRCDPISGHVSLFWYQQALGQGPEFLTYFQNEAQLDKSGLPSDRFFAERPEGSVSTLKIQRTQQEDSAVYLCASSSRQGDYEQYFGPGTRLTVT.

This clone was seen once. The V and J genes are TRBV12-5 and TRBJ1-5, with TRBD1 matching 10 bases. Germline V CDR1 and CDR2: LGHNT, FRNRAP. The J segment lost 0 bases and the V segment lost 1 base, leaving 18 bases of the junction unmatched. The length of the CDR3 is 22 residues. The CDR3 region is CASGLGTGGVVRPEYSNQPQHF. CDR3 bases: TGTGCTAGTGGTTTGGGGACAGGGGGAGTGGTGCGGCCGGAATATAGCAATCAGCCCCAGCATTTT.

The V gene is TRBV7-2, the J gene TRBJ2-1, with D possibly matching TRBD2 (6 bases). CDR3 length: 16 amino acids. Trimming cost V 5 bases and J 2 bases, with 16 bases left between them. CDR1 is SGHTA and CDR2 is FQGNSA in the germline V gene. CDR3 sequence: CASSPRAGTPYNEQFF. The CDR3 DNA reads TGTGCCAGCAGCCCGCGGGCAGGGACTCCCTACAATGAGCAGTTCTTC.

Notes on this clone: A read error is likely, as this CDR3 ends without the conserved phenylalanine or tryptophan. The limits of the CDR3 on the DNA are not certain, so only TCRdb's listed CDR3 is given. The J gene is TRBJ1-1, the V gene TRBV2; TRBD1 reflects the table's D call only, with no check against the DNA. In germline, CDR1 is SNHLY, CDR2 FYNNEI. The CDR3 is 13 residues long, counting both termini. CDR3 residues: CASREGRTSLQGV.

V and J are TRBV11-2 and TRBJ1-3, with a weak D call TRBD1 (5 bases). The CDR3 consists of 17 residues. Per germline, CDR1 SGHAT and CDR2 FQNNGV. The V and J ends lost 1 base and 0 bases respectively, with 13 bases between them. This chain's CDR3 is CASSLGAGVRSGNTIYF. The DNA for the CDR3 is TGTGCCAGCAGCTTAGGAGCGGGGGTTCGCTCTGGAAACACCATATATTTT.

V gene TRBV27 combines with J gene TRBJ2-6; D call uncertain. The CDR3 is made up of 18 amino acids. Germline CDR1 reads MNHEY; CDR2 reads SMNVEV (reference sequence). Trimming pared 6 bases from V and 0 bases from J, leaving 18 bases between. CDR3 sequence (DNA): TGTGCCAGCAGACTCATTCCGGGTCCTAGCTCTGGGGCCAACGTCCTGACTTTC. Translated, it gives CASRLIPGPSSGANVLTF.